These 12 T cell receptor beta chains were sequenced from one sample in a study of shared clonotypes between healthy human individuals. Produced via immunoSEQ multiplex PCR; TCRdb's table is partial and in-frame only. This table holds around 990,000 clones, approximately 77% found once. Sequencing was carried out using memory CD4+ T cells from PBMCs. Subset noted: CD45RA-negative fraction. These receptors were obtained from a young man in good health. Some clones in this sample may be carry-over from other donors' samples.

Regarding this clone: The sample holds other DNA sequences that translate to the same CDR3. The genes are TRBV27 and TRBJ1-1; D not certain. CDR3 length equals 13 residues. CDR1 MNHEY and CDR2 SMNVEV come from the germline V gene (reference sequence). V dropped 3 bases and J dropped 2 bases, with 7 bases sitting between them. The CDR3 sequence is CASSFLLNTEAFF. CDR3 nucleotide sequence: TGTGCCAGCAGTTTTCTGCTTAACACTGAAGCTTTCTTT.

This chain links TRBV28 with TRBJ2-7, with D perhaps matching TRBD1 (6 bases). V lost 6 bases to trimming and J lost 2 bases, with 20 bases between them. Germline V gene lookup returns CDR1 MDHEN and CDR2 SYDVKM. The CDR3 covers 16 residues. The CDR3 protein is CASRNGWDIGPYEQYF. CDR3 nucleotide sequence: TGTGCCAGCAGAAATGGGTGGGACATCGGGCCCTACGAGCAGTACTTC.

The genes are TRBV2 and TRBJ1-5, with 9 bases matching TRBD1. The CDR3 has 13 residues. Germline CDR1 SNHLY, CDR2 FYNNEI. The trim removed 11 bases at V and 6 bases at J, leaving 8 bases unmatched. DNA for the CDR3: TGTGCCGGGAACAGGGGGCCCGGTCAGCCCCAGCATTTT. This encodes CAGNRGPGQPQHF.

This clone has just one count. The V gene is TRBV28, the J gene TRBJ2-3; no firm D call. Germline CDR1 is MDHEN and CDR2 is SYDVKM. The CDR3 runs to 12 residues. Between the trimmed V and J ends, which lost 5 bases and 4 bases, there was a span of 7 bases. The CDR3 region is CASSPLPDTQYF. The CDR3, as DNA: TGTGCCAGCAGTCCCCTACCAGATACGCAGTATTTT.

The chain has TRBV5-4 and TRBJ1-1; D gene ambiguous. Germline V gene lookup returns CDR1 SGHNT and CDR2 YYREEE (reference sequence). Trimming removed 4 bases from V and 7 bases from J, with 14 bases in between. This CDR3 has 13 residues. The CDR3 reads CASSQVPEGEAFF. The CDR3 bases are TGTGCCAGCAGCCAGGTCCCAGAAGGTGAAGCTTTCTTT.

The chain uses TRBV15 and TRBJ2-7; D is perhaps TRBD1 (7 bases). V lost 7 bases and J lost 4, with 17 bases in between. There are 14 residues in the CDR3. CDR1 LNHNV and CDR2 YYDKDF come from the germline V gene (reference sequence). CDR3 sequence: CATTRGRGAYEQYF. Here the CDR3 DNA reads TGTGCCACCACCCGTGGCAGGGGGGCTTACGAGCAGTACTTC.

The rearrangement links TRBV5-6 to TRBJ1-3; 9 nucleotides align to TRBD1. Looked up from germline, CDR1 is SGHDT and CDR2 is YYEEEE. The CDR3 loop spans 14 amino acids. Trimming cost V 3 bases and J 9 bases; bases outside gene matches: 7. CDR3 sequence reads: CASSWRGQGSTIYF. The CDR3 coding sequence is TGTGCCAGCAGCTGGCGGGGACAGGGTAGCACCATATATTTT.

The chain joins TRBV29-1 to TRBJ2-7, with a tentative D call TRBD2 (6 bases). This CDR3 contains 14 residues. Per germline, CDR1 SQVTM and CDR2 ANQGSEA. Trimming removed 4 bases at V and 7 bases at J, with 20 bases between. The CDR3 here is CSVAVAGTWVEQYF. DNA of the CDR3: TGCAGCGTTGCTGTGGCGGGGACTTGGGTAGAGCAGTACTTC.

The V and J genes are TRBV25-1 and TRBJ1-2, with 9 positions matching TRBD1. V shed 7 bases, J shed 8 bases, and the junction held 5 bases outside the gene matches. Germline CDR1 reads MGHDK; CDR2 reads SYGVNS. The CDR3 contains 12 residues. CDR3 in amino acids: CASNRQGDGYTF. The CDR3 DNA reads as TGTGCCAGCAACAGACAGGGGGACGGCTACACCTTC.

V and J are TRBV7-2 and TRBJ2-6; 9 bases are a match to TRBD1. The J call may be incorrect, as the DNA end agrees better with TRBJ2-7. This CDR3 is built from 13 residues. Germline loops: CDR1 SGHTA, CDR2 FQGNSA. The CDR3 bases are TGTGCCAGCAGAACCAGACAGGGGGGCGAGCAGTACTTC. Its translation: CASRTRQGGEQYF.

The CDR3 region is CASSAPGQRYSGYTF. The CDR3 DNA reads as TGTGCCAGCAGTGCCCCGGGACAGAGATATTCTGGCTACACCTTC. This chain connects TRBV7-9 to TRBJ1-2; TRBD1 agrees at 7 bases. This CDR3 is built from 15 residues. Trimming at V came to 6 bases and at J to 7 bases, leaving 14 bases not matched to a gene. Germline CDR1 is SEHNR and CDR2 is FQNEAQ (reference sequence).

This rearrangement joins TRBV5-5 to TRBJ1-5, with D possibly TRBD1 on 6 matching bases. The CDR3 covers 15 residues. Germline V CDR1 and CDR2: SGHKS, YYEKEE (reference sequence). Trimming stripped 4 bases from V and 7 bases from J, with 18 bases between. CDR3 region: CASSLEGGIGQPQHF. The CDR3, as DNA: TGTGCCAGCAGCCTCGAAGGGGGTATAGGGCAGCCCCAGCATTTT.